This TCR beta chain comes out of a study of cytomegalovirus exposure and HLA in healthy donors (dated by TCRdb to between 2016 and 2019). About the full investigation: According to an earlier analysis of several hundred of the donors, 150 million to 200 million T cells yielded 95 million to 140 million unique TCR beta sequences and approximately 300 Gb of sequence data. An early release that covered more than 550 HLA-typed donors contained 250 to 350 gigabases of sequencing data and some 87 million unique TCR sequences. Of the 398 genotyped donors, 81% were placed in the genetic ancestry cluster associated with self-reported Caucasian donors. The study was designed to test whether signatures of past pathogen exposure could be identified by cataloging public T cell receptors. The study profiled the T cell repertoires of under 700 subjects by immunosequencing and related them to cytomegalovirus serostatus. Along with the approximately 600-subject first cohort, a separate validation cohort of around 110 different subjects was used. To predict cytomegalovirus infection status, the study brought together high-throughput TCR immunosequencing, statistical association of individual TCRs with disease status, and machine learning. In a later analysis, previously published TCR beta repertoires from fewer than 750 donors were re-analyzed and high-resolution HLA genotyping was added so that TCR occurrence patterns could be studied. Rather than drawing on any new phenotypic data, the later analysis identified candidate immune exposures from TCR beta sequences and the way those sequences occurred across donors. An earlier analysis of about 600 of the donors used high-throughput TCR beta sequencing to judge whether each TCR beta V gene segment behaved as functional or pseudogenic. Alongside the repertoire data, information on donor age, sex, ethnicity and CMV serostatus was compiled. A later genetic analysis used genome-wide SNP genotypes for about 65% of the roughly 670 donors, treating that subset as a discovery cohort. All discovery cohort repertoires had been generated on a single sequencing platform. Class I and class II HLA loci were covered by the typing at four-digit resolution. Typing coverage varied by locus: roughly 629-630 donors for A, B, C, DRB1 and DQB1; about 520 for DQA1; nearly 610 for DPA1; around 450 for DPB1. Five DR-DQ haplotypes were treated as single units for association and clustering because of strong linkage in the cohort. Among roughly 370 genotyped donors of the cohort, an average of approximately 240,000 unique TCR beta nucleotide sequences were sequenced per donor, roughly 20% of them non-productive.

The cohort was made up of several hundred healthy bone marrow donors. At the time of sampling, all cohort members were nominally healthy, though unrecorded immune exposures were likely present. The donor was CMV seropositive and was included in the group of 300 or so seropositive cohort members. A peripheral blood sample was provided by each donor, and peripheral blood mononuclear cells were used for TCR beta sequencing. Genomic DNA extraction from the blood cell samples was performed with the Qiagen DNeasy Blood Extraction Kit. Comments on this clone: Its antigen is currently not known. The record has no base qualities; no much larger clone is one base away.

Overall results and qualifications from the work: In a later analysis, the rate of TCR association differed among HLA loci, with DRB1 alleles having the most associated TCRs and HLA-C alleles having the fewest. A later analysis associated approximately 17,000 TCR beta sequences with specific HLA alleles at a false discovery rate of 0.05. Because counts were too low, about 17 rarely observed V segments, including chromosome 9 orphons, were excluded from the earlier analysis of 587 of the donors. Most TCR sequences were observed very rarely across donors, whereas some public TCRs were present in many individuals. For the cohort, immune exposure information was limited to CMV serostatus. In a later analysis, HLA-associated TCR beta chains showed more clonal expansion and lower generation probabilities than non-associated chains that were equally common. In the study, some 180 TCR beta chains were listed as associated with cytomegalovirus. Some IMGT-functional V segments, including TRBV6-2 and TRBV6-3, could not be distinguished by the 87-base-pair reads and were therefore excluded. In a later genetic analysis, a missense DCLRE1C variant was associated with V-gene and J-gene trimming of TCR beta chains, and the association was replicated in an independent cohort. The authors suggested that the approach could potentially be generalized to other disease states and immunological phenotypes. A further reported finding was that TCR beta sequences accurately predicted the HLA-A and HLA-B alleles for most subjects in the first cohort. According to a later analysis, most CMV-associated TCR beta chains appeared to be HLA-restricted, and the HLA associations seemed to be driven largely by CMV exposure. The classifier was reported to diagnose cytomegalovirus status with high specificity and sensitivity in both the original and validation cohorts. The cohort was sequenced for TCR beta chains only, and without alpha or paired-chain data the features that could be detected were limited. When HLA alleles, especially DR and DQ, strongly co-occurred, TCR associations were difficult to assign to individual alleles. Because some donors lacked HLA typing at each locus, the association tests relied only on the typed subset. Several of the top co-occurrence clusters appeared to be linked to parvovirus B19, influenza, CMV and Epstein-Barr virus, according to a later analysis. In vitro tests confirmed that a few of the cytomegalovirus-associated TCR beta chains recognize cytomegalovirus antigens. Sequencing depth was assumed to be roughly uniform across donors in the presence/absence analyses, though that assumption may not hold. Compared with the approximately 720-donor mean, donors in an Asian-associated ancestry cluster had fewer N-insertions in productive TCRs, according to a later genetic analysis. Correlated functional status among segregating V segments might reflect linkage disequilibrium, but an unknown experimental factor could not be ruled out. A cluster of highly shared sequence variants was judged likely to be a technical artifact of the sequencing pipeline. In an earlier analysis of approximately 590 of the donors, most TCR beta V segments were observed in productive rearrangements about 90% or about 30% of the time, broadly matching IMGT annotations.

V gives up 2 bases and J gives up 8 bases, and the segment between their germline ends measures 14 bases. There are 15 amino acids in the CDR3, from cysteine to phenylalanine inclusive. The only DNA kept is the CDR3, 45 bases in frame from the first base. The germline V gene specifies SGHRS as CDR1 and YFSETQ as CDR2. Library prep was done by the immunoSEQ multiplex PCR assay. For the multiplex PCR, a mixture combining 60 forward primers for TCR Vbeta segments and 13 reverse primers for TCR Jbeta segments was used. A multiplex PCR assay on genomic DNA amplified the CDR3 region of rearranged TCR beta genes. Amplified TCR beta libraries were sequenced as 87-base-pair reads on the Illumina HiSeq System. On the study's bioinformatics: A later analysis counted about 76 million unique TCR beta chains across the 700 or so repertoires, and around 9.9 million of these chains were shared by at least two donors. Raw reads were error-corrected and collapsed into unique sequences with a nearest-neighbor algorithm that merged closely related sequences to remove PCR and sequencing errors. To assign V, D and J gene segments, CDR3 sequences were aligned to IMGT reference sequences. Each retained sequence needed at least a six-nucleotide match to both a V gene segment and a J gene segment. A rearrangement was called productive if the CDR3 had no stop codons and remained in frame with V and J, and every other rearrangement was called non-productive. Following IMGT convention, CDR3 was defined as the stretch from the second conserved V-encoded cysteine to the conserved J-encoded phenylalanine. Sequences without an unambiguous match to a single V gene segment were excluded from the earlier analysis of approximately 560 of the donors. An earlier analysis of some 610 of the donors called V segments functional above 56.7% productive rearrangements and segregating when the between-donor standard deviation exceeded 5%. A statistical classification framework was built for diagnosing cytomegalovirus status from the catalog of TCR beta chain sequences. A later analysis assigned V and J genes by comparing TCR nucleotide sequences with IMGT/GENE-DB human TR gene sequences. The TCRdist pipeline was used in a later analysis to assign CDR3 sequences and most-parsimonious VDJ recombination scenarios. A later analysis defined each TCR beta chain by its CDR3 amino acid sequence plus V-gene family, and excluded reads lacking a unique V-gene family. As a way to deal with suspected cross-contamination and a sequencing artifact, a later analysis dropped 592 nucleotide sequences that were highly shared and had low generation probability. In a later analysis, a clonal expansion index for each public chain was calculated from normalized within-repertoire ranks of inferred template counts. Generation probabilities in a later analysis came from a VDJ recombination model fitted to out-of-frame rearrangements, and those results were checked against IGoR. In a later analysis, TCR-TCR, TCR-HLA and TCR-CMV co-occurrence was scored with hypergeometric tests, and a repertoire-size bias correction was applied to TCR pairs. In a later analysis, false discovery rates were estimated by permuting HLA or CMV assignments 20 times. A later analysis grouped co-occurring TCRs with DBSCAN, adding TCRdist sequence similarity when clustering within HLA-allele-positive subsets. Repertoires with fewer than 30,000 or more than 120,000 public chains were left out of co-occurrence clustering, as were five repertoires with anomalous nucleotide sharing. TCRdb's version of the immuneACCESS table is confined to in-frame rearrangements and falls short of the full clone set. An unresolved V gene accounts for under half of the shortfall where checked; the remainder is of unknown origin. The V and J calls and clone size come from that table; D and trimming were worked out from the DNA. This sample lists 150,000 to 200,000 clones; around 76% were detected once. The top ten constitute roughly 2.5% of the sample.

Sequences were obtained from PBMCs. The TCR was taken from a woman under 40 in good health and CMV-seropositive. Recombination joined TRBV5-1 with TRBJ1-6, with a weak D call of TRBD1 (5 bases match). The DNA is as follows: TGCGCCAGCAGCTTCGTGGGCAGGGATGATTCACCCCTCCACTTT. Translated, it reads CASSFVGRDDSPLHF. The entire variable domain, with the stretches around the CDR3 drawn from the reference TRBV5-1 and TRBJ1-6 proteins, is KAGVTQTPRYLIKTRGQQVTLSCSPISGHRSVSWYQQTPGQGLQFLFEYFSETQRNKGNFPGRFSGRQFSNSRSEMNVSTLELGDSALYLCASSFVGRDDSPLHFGNGTRLTVT.